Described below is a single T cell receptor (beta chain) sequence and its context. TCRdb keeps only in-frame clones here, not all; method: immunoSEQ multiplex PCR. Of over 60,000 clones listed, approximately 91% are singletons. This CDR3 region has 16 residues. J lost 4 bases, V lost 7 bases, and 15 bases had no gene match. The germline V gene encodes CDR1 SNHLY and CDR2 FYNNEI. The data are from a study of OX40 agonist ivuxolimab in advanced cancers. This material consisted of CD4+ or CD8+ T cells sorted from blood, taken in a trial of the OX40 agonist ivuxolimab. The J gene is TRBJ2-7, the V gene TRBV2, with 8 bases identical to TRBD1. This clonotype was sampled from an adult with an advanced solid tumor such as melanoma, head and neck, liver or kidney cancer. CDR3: CASNLPGQGKYYEQYF. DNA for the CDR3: TGTGCCAGCAACCTACCTGGACAGGGAAAATATTACGAGCAGTACTTC.